This T cell receptor beta chain was observed in a study of CD8+ T cells in alopecia areata. Points on this clone: Antigen unknown.

The study team obtained lesional scalp punch biopsies and peripheral blood from alopecia areata patients. Study findings and constraints: Sequence data from scalp samples additionally include resident alphabeta T cells of normal skin. Clonality in lesional scalp, especially alopecia totalis/universalis, exceeded that of normal scalp.

This CDR3 region has 15 residues. V dropped 5 bases and J dropped 5 bases, with 18 bases sitting between them. Looked up from germline, CDR1 is SGHAT and CDR2 is FQNNGV. Reverse transcription of extracted RNA yielded cDNA, which provided the sequencing template. The table came from immunoSEQ multiplex PCR; TCRdb's copy has only in-frame clones and leaves some out. The sample contains about 11,000 clones, 60% to 65% of which appear only once. The clonotype originates from a human donor with alopecia areata. Sequencing was carried out using skin. V gene TRBV11-2 combines with J gene TRBJ2-5; D possibly corresponds to TRBD1 (6 bases). The CDR3 sequence is CASSLTWTVPETQYF. In DNA, the CDR3 is TGTGCCAGCAGCCTGACCTGGACAGTCCCGGAGACCCAGTACTTC.